This passage covers 17 T cell receptor beta chains from one sample sequenced in a study of shared clonotypes between healthy human individuals. Profiling relied on immunoSEQ multiplex PCR, and the TCRdb table lists in-frame clones only, not all of them. The data hold about 2.4 million clones, with roughly 93% observed a single time. Source material: naive CD4+ T cells from PBMCs. Subset of the sample: CD45RA+ positively selected. All receptors come from a man between 18 and 29 years old in good health. Some clones in this sample may be carry-over from other donors' samples.

V gene TRBV5-1 combines with J gene TRBJ2-1; TRBD1 matches 9 bases. This CDR3 comprises 14 residues. J gave up 2 bases and V 5 bases, and 2 bases lay outside the gene matches. Germline CDR1 reads SGHRS; CDR2 reads YFSETQ. The CDR3 nucleotides read TGCGCCAGCAGAAGACAGGGGGCCTACAATGAGCAGTTCTTC. Amino acid sequence: CASRRQGAYNEQFF.

The chain uses TRBV4-3 and TRBJ2-1; 13 nucleotides match TRBD2. The ends lost 4 bases at V and 0 bases at J; junction bases unmatched: 15. Germline lookup yields CDR1 LGHNA and CDR2 YSLEER. The length of the CDR3 is 21 residues. In DNA, the CDR3 is TGCGCCAGCAGCCGAAAGCTTTCGGGACTAGCGGGACTTCCCTCCTACAATGAGCAGTTCTTC. This translates into CASSRKLSGLAGLPSYNEQFF.

This sequence joins TRBV11-3 and TRBJ2-1; 11 bases align to TRBD2. In germline, CDR1 is SGHNT, CDR2 YENEEA. Unmatched junction bases numbered 19, after V lost 5 bases and J lost 7 bases. The CDR3 sequence is 19 residues long. The CDR3: CASSASFVAGGDSRNEQFF. The CDR3 DNA reads as TGTGCCAGCAGCGCAAGTTTCGTAGCGGGAGGGGATTCGAGGAATGAGCAGTTCTTC.

The CDR3 coding sequence is TGTGCCAGCAGCGCGGGGGCGTCGGATACGCAGTATTTT. It codes for CASSAGASDTQYF. This chain connects TRBV7-3 to TRBJ2-3; D is perhaps TRBD2 (7 bases). In germline, CDR1 is SGHTA, CDR2 FQGTGA. V lost 5 bases, J lost 6 bases, and 12 bases lay in between. The CDR3 extends over 13 amino acids.

The chain employs TRBV28 and TRBJ1-6; no clear D. Germline V gene data show CDR1 as MDHEN and CDR2 as SYDVKM. This CDR3 region has 13 residues. Trimming removed 7 bases at V and 8 bases at J, with 12 bases between. DNA for the CDR3: TGTGCCAGCATTAGGAATGGGGATTCACCCCTCCACTTT. This codes for CASIRNGDSPLHF. Using reference TRBV28 and TRBJ1-6 for the parts outside the CDR3, the full variable domain is DVKVTQSSRYLVKRTGEKVFLECVQDMDHENMFWYRQDPGLGLRLIYFSYDVKMKEKGDIPEGYSVSREKKERFSLILESASTNQTSMYLCASIRNGDSPLHFGNGTRLTVT.

The chain joins TRBV30 to TRBJ2-7, with D possibly matching TRBD2 (5 bases). Per the germline V gene, CDR1 is GTSNPN and CDR2 is SVGIG (reference sequence). V gave up 0 bases and J gave up 6 bases, with 12 bases separating them. The CDR3 consists of 13 residues. The chain's CDR3 is CAWSVLPGFEQYF. The CDR3 bases are TGTGCCTGGAGTGTACTTCCGGGATTCGAGCAGTACTTC.

A single count supports this clone. The chain is built from TRBV10-3 and TRBJ1-2; no clear D gene. The CDR3 is 14 residues long. V gave up 0 bases and J gave up 3 bases, with 8 bases separating them. Germline values: CDR1 ENHRY, CDR2 SYGVKD. The chain's CDR3 is CAISESARDYGYTF. The CDR3 bases are TGTGCCATCAGTGAGTCTGCCCGGGACTATGGCTACACCTTC.

The chain recombines TRBV4-2 with TRBJ2-2; D perhaps matches TRBD2 (5 bases). The CDR3 has 16 amino acids. The V and J ends lost 2 bases and 1 base respectively, with 11 bases between them. The V gene's germline CDR1 is LGHNA and CDR2 YNFKEQ. CDR3 DNA sequence: TGTGCCAGCAGCCAAACTGGCGGACTGAACACCGGGGAGCTGTTTTTT. This codes for CASSQTGGLNTGELFF.

This clone was counted a few times. Written as DNA, the CDR3 is TGTGCCAGCAGCCACGAGACGGGAAACTATGGCTACACCTTC. Translation gives CASSHETGNYGYTF. The rearrangement uses TRBV7-9 and TRBJ1-2; D is ambiguous. The V gene's germline CDR1 is SEHNR and CDR2 FQNEAQ (reference sequence). The CDR3 has 14 residues. Between the trimmed V and J ends, which lost 5 bases and 2 bases, there was a span of 12 bases.

V gene TRBV5-1 combines with J gene TRBJ1-1; 8 positions match TRBD1. The germline gives CDR1 SGHRS, CDR2 YFSETQ. The CDR3 contains 16 residues. The V gene end was trimmed by 2 bases and the J gene end by 4 bases; junction bases not matched to a gene: 10. CDR3 sequence reads: CASSFATGALGTEAFF. CDR3 nucleotide sequence: TGCGCCAGCAGCTTTGCGACAGGGGCCCTGGGCACTGAAGCTTTCTTT.

Regarding this clone: The missing conserved phenylalanine or tryptophan at the end of this CDR3 makes a read error likely. CDR3 residues: CASSLSPRDYDGYTS. CDR3 DNA: TGTGCCAGCAGTTTATCACCCAGGGATTACGATGGCTACACCTCC. The chain links TRBV27 to TRBJ1-2; tentatively, D is TRBD1 (5 bases). The CDR3 contains 15 residues. The V and J ends lost 0 bases and 6 bases respectively, with 14 bases between them. Germline CDR1 MNHEY, CDR2 SMNVEV (reference sequence).

The chain recombines TRBV5-4 with TRBJ2-1; TRBD2 matches 11 bases. The V and J ends lost 4 bases and 0 bases, in that order; junction bases with no gene match: 9. The CDR3 extends over 18 amino acids. CDR1 is SGHNT, CDR2 YYREEE, per germline (reference sequence). Here the CDR3 DNA reads TGTGCCAGCAGCCTCGAGCGACTAGCGGGATCCTCCTACAATGAGCAGTTCTTC. This gives the protein CASSLERLAGSSYNEQFF.

The chain links TRBV28 to TRBJ2-7; 8 positions match TRBD1. Trimming removed 4 bases from V and 9 bases from J; junction bases left unmatched: 5. Germline loops: CDR1 MDHEN, CDR2 SYDVKM. The CDR3 sequence is 12 residues long. Here the CDR3 DNA reads TGTGCCAGCAGTTCGTCAGGGGGCCGGCAGTACTTC. Translated: CASSSSGGRQYF.

Here the CDR3 DNA reads TGTGCCAGCACTACAGGACAGGGGGAGAATCAGCCCCAGCATTTT. It codes for CASTTGQGENQPQHF. The chain couples TRBV28 to TRBJ1-5; 10 nucleotides match TRBD1. Germline V lookup: CDR1 MDHEN, CDR2 SYDVKM. V trimming: 7 bases; J trimming: 4 bases; junction bases outside the gene matches: 7. The CDR3 has 15 amino acids.

This chain uses TRBV6-1 with TRBJ2-7, with D possibly being TRBD2 (5 bases). Germline CDR1 reads MNHNS; CDR2 reads SASEGT. The CDR3 is 14 amino acids. V shed 7 bases and J shed 0 bases, with 13 bases lying between them. DNA for the CDR3: TGTGCCAGCACCATTCAAGGAGGCTCCTACGAGCAGTACTTC. Translating gives CASTIQGGSYEQYF.

The count of this clone is one. The chain uses TRBV4-3 and TRBJ1-4, with D possibly being TRBD1 (5 bases). Trimming removed 6 bases at V and 4 bases at J, with 12 bases between. The germline gives CDR1 LGHNA, CDR2 YSLEER. This CDR3 comprises 14 residues. The DNA for the CDR3 is TGCGCCAGCAGTCCGGGACTAGGTAATGAAAAACTGTTTTTT. It codes for CASSPGLGNEKLFF.

The V call is TRBV29-1, the J call TRBJ2-5; 7 bases agree with TRBD1. The length of the CDR3 is 13 residues. V trimming: 8 bases; J trimming: 5 bases; junction bases outside the gene matches: 11. Germline V gene data show CDR1 as SQVTM and CDR2 as ANQGSEA. Written as DNA, the CDR3 is TGCAGCACACGAACAGGGGAGAGGGAGACCCAGTACTTC. Translation: CSTRTGERETQYF.